This T cell receptor (beta chain) was documented in a study of identifying expanded T cells in peripheral blood. Findings and limits, study-wide: Differentially abundant clones: roughly 1.3 between replicates, 16.4 at around 14 days, more than 18 at four.

Generated by immunoSEQ multiplex PCR, the TCRdb table keeps only in-frame clones and is missing some. The sample shows tens of thousands of clones, over 80% of them seen only once. As for this clone: Its target is not known.

Trimming removed 1 base from V and 7 bases from J; junction bases left unmatched: 7. Germline-derived CDR1 and CDR2 are KGHSH and LQKENI. This CDR3 has 15 amino acids. V and J are TRBV18 and TRBJ2-7; 10 positions match TRBD1. This TCR came from a person between 18 and 75 years old in good health. Material: blood. This chain's CDR3 is CASSPQGQGSWEQYV. The CDR3 nucleotides are TGTGCCAGCTCACCACAGGGACAGGGGTCGTGGGAGCAGTACGTC.